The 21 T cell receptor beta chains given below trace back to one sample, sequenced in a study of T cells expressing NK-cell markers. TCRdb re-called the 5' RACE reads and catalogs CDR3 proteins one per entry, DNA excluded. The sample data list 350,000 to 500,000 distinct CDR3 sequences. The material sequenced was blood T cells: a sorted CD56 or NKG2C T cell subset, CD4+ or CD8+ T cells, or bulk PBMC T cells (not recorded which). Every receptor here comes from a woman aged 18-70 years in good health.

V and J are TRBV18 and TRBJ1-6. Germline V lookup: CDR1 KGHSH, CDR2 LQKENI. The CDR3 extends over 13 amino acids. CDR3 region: CASSPQGDSPLHF.

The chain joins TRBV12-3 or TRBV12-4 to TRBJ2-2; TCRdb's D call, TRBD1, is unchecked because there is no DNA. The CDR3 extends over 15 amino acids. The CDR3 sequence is CASTLGTGQTGELFF.

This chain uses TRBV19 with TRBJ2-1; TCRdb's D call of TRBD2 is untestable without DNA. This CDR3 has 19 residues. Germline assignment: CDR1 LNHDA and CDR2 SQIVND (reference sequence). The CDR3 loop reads CASSTYRLADKSSYNEQFF.

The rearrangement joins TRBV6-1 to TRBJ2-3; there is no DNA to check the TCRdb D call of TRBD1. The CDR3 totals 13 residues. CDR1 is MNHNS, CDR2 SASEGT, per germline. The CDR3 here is CASTSRPRDTQYF.

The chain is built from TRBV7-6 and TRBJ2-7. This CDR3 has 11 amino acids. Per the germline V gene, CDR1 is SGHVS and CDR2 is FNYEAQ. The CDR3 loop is CASTNNYEQYF.

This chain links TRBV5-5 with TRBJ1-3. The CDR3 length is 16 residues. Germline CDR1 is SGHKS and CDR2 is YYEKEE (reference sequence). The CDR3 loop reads CASSSYGQGSGNTIYF.

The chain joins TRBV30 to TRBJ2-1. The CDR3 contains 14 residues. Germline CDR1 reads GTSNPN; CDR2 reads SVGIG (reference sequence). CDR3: CAWTRYSSYNEQFF.

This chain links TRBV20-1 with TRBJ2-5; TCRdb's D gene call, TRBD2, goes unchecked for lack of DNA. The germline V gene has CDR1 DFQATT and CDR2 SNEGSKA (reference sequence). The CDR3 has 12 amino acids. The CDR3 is CSASGSQETQYF.

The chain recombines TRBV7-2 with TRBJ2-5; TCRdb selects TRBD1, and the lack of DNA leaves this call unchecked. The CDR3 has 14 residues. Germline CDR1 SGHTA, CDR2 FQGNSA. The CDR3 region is CASSSGGGHSTQYF.

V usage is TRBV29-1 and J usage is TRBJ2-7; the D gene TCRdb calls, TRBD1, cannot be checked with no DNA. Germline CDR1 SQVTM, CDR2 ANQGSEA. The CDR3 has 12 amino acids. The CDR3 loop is CSVEVPGYEQYF.

The CDR3 here is CATSTPQQNEQFF. This rearrangement joins TRBV10-3 to TRBJ2-1; the D gene TCRdb calls, TRBD2, cannot be checked with no DNA. CDR1 is ENHRY and CDR2 is SYGVKD in the germline V gene. The CDR3 has 13 residues.

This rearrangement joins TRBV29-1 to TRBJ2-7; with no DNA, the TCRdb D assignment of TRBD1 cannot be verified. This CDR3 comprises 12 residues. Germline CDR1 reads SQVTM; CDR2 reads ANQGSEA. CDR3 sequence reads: CSVGDRGYEQYF.

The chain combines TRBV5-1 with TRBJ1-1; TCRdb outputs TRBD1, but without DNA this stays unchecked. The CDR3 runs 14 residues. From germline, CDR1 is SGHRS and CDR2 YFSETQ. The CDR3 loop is CASSLPPGATEAFF.

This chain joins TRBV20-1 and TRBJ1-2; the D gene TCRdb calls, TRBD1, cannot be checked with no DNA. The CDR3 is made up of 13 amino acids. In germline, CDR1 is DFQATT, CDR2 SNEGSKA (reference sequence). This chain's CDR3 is CSAPGQGISGYTF.

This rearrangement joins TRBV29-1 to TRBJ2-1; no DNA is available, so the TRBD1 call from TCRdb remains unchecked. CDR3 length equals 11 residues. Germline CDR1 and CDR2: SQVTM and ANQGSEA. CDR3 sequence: CSVEQGNEQFF.

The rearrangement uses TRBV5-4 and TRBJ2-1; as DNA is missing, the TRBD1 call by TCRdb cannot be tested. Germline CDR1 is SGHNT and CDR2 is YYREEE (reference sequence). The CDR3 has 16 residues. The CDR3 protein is CASSSLRGNSNNEQFF.

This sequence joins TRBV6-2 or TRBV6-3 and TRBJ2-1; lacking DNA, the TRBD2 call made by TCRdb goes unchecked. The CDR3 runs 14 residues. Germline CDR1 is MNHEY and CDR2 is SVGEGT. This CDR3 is CASSPTGLVDEQFF.

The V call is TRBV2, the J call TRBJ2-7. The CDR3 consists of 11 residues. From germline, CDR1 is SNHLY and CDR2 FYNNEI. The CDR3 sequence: CASRVGYEQYF.

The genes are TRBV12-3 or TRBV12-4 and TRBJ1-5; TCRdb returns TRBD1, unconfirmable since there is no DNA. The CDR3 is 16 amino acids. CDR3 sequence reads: CASSSIGEGAGQPQHF.

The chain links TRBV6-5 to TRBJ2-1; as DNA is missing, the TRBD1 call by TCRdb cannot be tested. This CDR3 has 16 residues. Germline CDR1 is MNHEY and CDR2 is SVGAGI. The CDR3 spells CASSSARTGAGNEQFF.

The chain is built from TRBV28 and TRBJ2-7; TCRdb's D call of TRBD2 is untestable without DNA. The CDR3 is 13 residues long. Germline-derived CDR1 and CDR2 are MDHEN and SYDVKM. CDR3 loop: CASALAGVYEQYF.